These T cell receptor beta chains were read from a single sample in a study of T-cell memory formation after mild COVID-19. TCRdb reprocessed the 5' RACE reads via MiXCR and lists one record per CDR3 protein. The table shows fewer than 450,000 distinct CDR3 sequences, with approximately 24% occurring only once. The sequencing input was PBMCs or a T cell subset sorted from them (not recorded which). These receptors all stem from an adult woman who had mild COVID-19 (a few samples of this study predate the infection). Cell type and time point are not known. CDR3s include the opening cysteine and the closing phenylalanine or tryptophan. The D gene is left open where the match is weak. A row's size may be missing; if present it is once, few, many or a size class.

size	V	J	D	DNA	CDR3
-	TRBV6-5	TRBJ1-6	-	TGTGCCAGCAGTTACTCCTCGGGGAAGCGGCGTTCACCCCTCCACTTT	CASSYSSGKRRSPLHF
-	TRBV7-2	TRBJ2-7	TRBD1	TGTGCCAGCAGTTGGGACAGGGGTTCCGTCTACGAGCAGTACTTC	CASSWDRGSVYEQYF
few	TRBV5-1	TRBJ2-7	TRBD2	TGCGCCAGCAGCTACTCGGGACTAGCGGATAGCTCCTACGAGCAGTACTTC	CASSYSGLADSSYEQYF
-	TRBV18	TRBJ1-5	TRBD1	TGTGCCAGCTCGGGACAGGGGGAAAATCAGCCCCAGCATTTT	CASSGQGENQPQHF
-	TRBV7-9	TRBJ2-3	-	TGTGCTACTTACCTGAGAGATACGCAGTATTTT	CATYLRDTQYF
-	TRBV10-3	TRBJ2-7	-	TGTGCCATCAGTGAGACGGTAGGGTCCTACGAGCAGTACTTC	CAISETVGSYEQYF
-	TRBV18	TRBJ1-1	-	TGTGCCAGCTCACAGTTCAACACTGAAGCTTTCTTT	CASSQFNTEAFF
-	TRBV12-3/TRBV12-4	TRBJ1-2	TRBD1	TGTGCCAGCAGATGGGACAGGGAAGGGGATGGCTACACCTTC	CASRWDREGDGYTF
-	TRBV2	TRBJ2-1	TRBD2	TGTGCCAGCAGGCGGGAGAAGGGATATGAGCAGTTCTTC	CASRREKGYEQFF
-	TRBV20-1	TRBJ1-5	-	TGCAGTGCTAGAGTCCCTGGACAGACTAATCAGCCCCAGCATTTT	CSARVPGQTNQPQHF
few	TRBV24-1	TRBJ1-1	TRBD1	TGTGCCACCAGTGACCCTGGACAGGGGGCGGGTGAAGCTTTCTTT	CATSDPGQGAGEAFF
few	TRBV3-1	TRBJ2-5	TRBD1	TGTGCCAGCAGCCCCTCCGGGACAGGGGAGACCCAGTACTTC	CASSPSGTGETQYF
-	TRBV7-2	TRBJ2-3	TRBD2	TGTGCCAGCAGCTTAACGGGACTAGCGGGGAACACAGATACGCAGTATTTT	CASSLTGLAGNTDTQYF
few	TRBV25-1	TRBJ2-3	TRBD1	TGTGCCAGCACCCAGGGGGTGGACATTTTCGGAGATACGCAGTATTTT	CASTQGVDIFGDTQYF
many	TRBV6-5	TRBJ2-5	-	TGTGCCAGCAGACTCGGGGAGACCCAGTACTTC	CASRLGETQYF
few	TRBV5-4	TRBJ2-7	-	TGTGCCAGCAGCTTGACTCTAGGTGGGGAGCAGTACTTC	CASSLTLGGEQYF
few	TRBV29-1	TRBJ2-7	-	TGCAGCGTTGAAGATGAGGGCGGAACCTACGAGCAGTACTTC	CSVEDEGGTYEQYF
few	TRBV29-1	TRBJ2-3	-	TGCAGCGTTGACGTAAGATTGGCAGATACGCAGTATTTT	CSVDVRLADTQYF
many	TRBV3-1	TRBJ1-2	-	TGTGCCAGCAGCCAAGATGGTCTCTATGGCTACACCTTC	CASSQDGLYGYTF
-	TRBV20-1	TRBJ1-1	-	TGCAGTGCCCGGGATGGGGACACTGAAGCTTTCTTT	CSARDGDTEAFF
-	TRBV15	TRBJ1-1	-	TGTGCCACCAGCACCCTAGGGAAGGGGAGGACGGCTTTCTTT	CATSTLGKGRTAFF
-	TRBV29-1	TRBJ2-3	-	TGCAGCGTTGAAGACGAGGGTATCGGAGATACGCAGTATTTT	CSVEDEGIGDTQYF
many	TRBV4-1	TRBJ1-6	TRBD1	TGCGCCAGCAGCCAAGGACAGGGGATCTCCTATAATTCACCCCTCCACTTT	CASSQGQGISYNSPLHF
few	TRBV15	TRBJ2-1	TRBD1	TGTGCCACCAGCAGGGACCGGGACAGGGTAGGCAACGAGCAGTTCTTC	CATSRDRDRVGNEQFF
few	TRBV15	TRBJ2-4	-	TGTGCCACCAGCAGAGATGAGGGCATTCAGTACTTC	CATSRDEGIQYF
-	TRBV5-6	TRBJ2-2	-	TGTGCCAGCAGCTTGGCCTTGGGGGCCCGTGTTGGGGAGCTGTTTTTT	CASSLALGARVGELFF
few	TRBV2	TRBJ2-2	-	TGTGCCAGCCCCCGGGGTCGTGGGGGCACCGGGGAGCTGTTTTTT	CASPRGRGGTGELFF
few	TRBV20-1	TRBJ1-1	-	TGCAGTGCTAGGGGAGGGGGGCCGAACACTGAAGCTTTCTTT	CSARGGGPNTEAFF
few	TRBV18	TRBJ1-2	-	TGTGCCAGCTCACTTGGACCTCGCGGCTACACCTTC	CASSLGPRGYTF
few	TRBV7-8	TRBJ1-4	-	TGTGCCAGCAGCTTATCGGGGGCGGGTGAAAAACTGTTTTTT	CASSLSGAGEKLFF
-	TRBV19	TRBJ2-1	-	TGTGCCAGTTTACCGGGACCTTCTTCCTACAATGAGCAGTTCTTC	CASLPGPSSYNEQFF
-	TRBV6-4	TRBJ1-1	-	TGTGCCAGCAGTGATTCGCCTTTCGGTGGGGGGGCAGCTTTCTTT	CASSDSPFGGGAAFF
few	TRBV9	TRBJ2-2	-	TGTGCCAGCAGCGTAGAAGGCGGCCGCGCCGGGGAGCTGTTTTTT	CASSVEGGRAGELFF
-	TRBV4-2	TRBJ1-2	TRBD1	TGTGCCAGCAGCCAAGATCCCGGACAGGGCAACTATGGCTACACCTTC	CASSQDPGQGNYGYTF
few	TRBV7-6	TRBJ2-7	TRBD1	TGTGCCAGCAGCTTATCCTCCCCCGGGACAGGTGTCTACGAGCAGTACTTC	CASSLSSPGTGVYEQYF
many	TRBV5-1	TRBJ2-3	-	TGCGCCAGTTCCCCCTCGGGACCCAGCACAGATACGCAGTATTTT	CASSPSGPSTDTQYF
few	TRBV29-1	TRBJ1-1	-	TGCAGCGTTGTCGAGTTGAACACTGAAGCTTTCTTT	CSVVELNTEAFF
-	TRBV7-6	TRBJ2-7	TRBD1	TGTGCCAGCAGCTTAGCGGGACAGGGATTCTCCTACGAGCAGTACTTC	CASSLAGQGFSYEQYF
few	TRBV7-3	TRBJ1-6	-	TGTGCCAGCAGCACCAACACAGGGCCTAATTCACCCCTCCACTTT	CASSTNTGPNSPLHF
-	TRBV20-1	TRBJ2-7	TRBD1	TGCAGTGCTCCTACCGTAGACAGGGGTTCGAGCCGGTACGAGCAGTACTTC	CSAPTVDRGSSRYEQYF